This T cell receptor (beta chain) was sequenced in a study of blood T cell repertoires in COVID-19. The overall study: The United States, Italy and Spain provided the acute and convalescent COVID-19 samples. The cDNA or gDNA used as material had been derived from T cells, B-cell-depleted T cells, or PBMCs.

In the source study's methods: Estimation of nucleated cell counts relied on the amplification of reference gene primers. The repertoire was sequenced with immunoSEQ multiplex PCR; TCRdb's copy has only in-frame clones and lacks some. V and J calls and clone size follow that table, whereas D and trimming were derived from the DNA. The sample gives about 260,000 clones, around 84% of which show up once; 3.5% to 5% is in the top ten. The CDR3 runs to 15 residues. J was trimmed by 9 bases and V by 3 bases; bases with no gene match: 9. Germline V gene sequence: CDR1 SGHDT, CDR2 YYEEEE. The sequencing sample was made of peripheral blood. The source of this sequence is a man aged 60-69 years with acute or convalescent COVID-19. The chain couples TRBV5-6 to TRBJ2-1, with TRBD1 identical over 10 bases. The CDR3 DNA is TGTGCCAGCAGCTCAGGACAGGGGGGGTATAGTGAGCAGTTCTTC. Translated: CASSSGQGGYSEQFF.